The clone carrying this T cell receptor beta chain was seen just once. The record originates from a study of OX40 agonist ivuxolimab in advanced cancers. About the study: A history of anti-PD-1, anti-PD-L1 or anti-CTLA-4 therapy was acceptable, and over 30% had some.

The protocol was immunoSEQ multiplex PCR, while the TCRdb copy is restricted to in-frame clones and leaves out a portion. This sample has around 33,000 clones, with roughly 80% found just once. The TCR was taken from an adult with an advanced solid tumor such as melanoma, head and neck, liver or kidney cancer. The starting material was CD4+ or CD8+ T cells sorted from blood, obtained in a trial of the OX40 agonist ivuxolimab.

The CDR3 sequence is CASSKEGTSGLGDTQYF. CDR3 nucleotides: TGCGCCAGCAGCAAGGAAGGGACTAGCGGGCTCGGTGATACGCAGTATTTT. The chain couples TRBV5-1 to TRBJ2-3, with TRBD2 matching 12 bases. Germline V CDR1 and CDR2: SGHRS, YFSETQ. The V and J ends lost 4 bases and 6 bases, in that order; junction bases with no gene match: 12. The CDR3 runs 17 residues.